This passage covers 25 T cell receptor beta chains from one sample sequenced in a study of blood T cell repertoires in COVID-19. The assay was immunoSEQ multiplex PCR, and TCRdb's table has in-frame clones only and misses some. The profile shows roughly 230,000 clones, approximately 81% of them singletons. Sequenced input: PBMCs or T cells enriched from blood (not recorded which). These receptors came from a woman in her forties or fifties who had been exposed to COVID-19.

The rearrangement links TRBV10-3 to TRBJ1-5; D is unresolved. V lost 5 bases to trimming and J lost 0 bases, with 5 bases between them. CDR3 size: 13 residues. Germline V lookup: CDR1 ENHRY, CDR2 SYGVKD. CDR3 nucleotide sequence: TGTGCCATCAGTTCCGTTAGCAATCAGCCCCAGCATTTT. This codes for CAISSVSNQPQHF.

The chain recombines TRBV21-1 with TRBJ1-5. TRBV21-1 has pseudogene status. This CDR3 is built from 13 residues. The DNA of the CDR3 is TGTGCCAGCAGCAAAGTAGTCCCTGAGCCCCAGCATTTT. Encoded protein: CASSKVVPEPQHF.

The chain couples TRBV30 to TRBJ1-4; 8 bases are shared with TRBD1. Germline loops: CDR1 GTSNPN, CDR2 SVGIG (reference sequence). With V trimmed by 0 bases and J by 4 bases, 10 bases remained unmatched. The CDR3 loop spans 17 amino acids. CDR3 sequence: CAWSVSRTGTGNEKLFF. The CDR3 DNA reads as TGTGCCTGGAGTGTATCCAGGACAGGGACGGGTAATGAAAAACTGTTTTTT.

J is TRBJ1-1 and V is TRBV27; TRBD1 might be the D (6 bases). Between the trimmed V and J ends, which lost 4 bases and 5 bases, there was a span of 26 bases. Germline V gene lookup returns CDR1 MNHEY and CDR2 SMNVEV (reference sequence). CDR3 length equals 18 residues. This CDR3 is CASSSPQGKLQGGTEAFF. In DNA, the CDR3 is TGTGCCAGCAGTTCCCCCCAAGGAAAACTACAGGGCGGAACTGAAGCTTTCTTT.

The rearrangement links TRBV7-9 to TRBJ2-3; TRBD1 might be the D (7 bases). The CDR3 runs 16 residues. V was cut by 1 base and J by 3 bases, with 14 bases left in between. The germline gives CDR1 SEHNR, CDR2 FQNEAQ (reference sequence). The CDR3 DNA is TGTGCCAGCAGCTTAGAAGGAGGGGGCACGACAGATACGCAGTATTTT. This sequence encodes CASSLEGGGTTDTQYF.

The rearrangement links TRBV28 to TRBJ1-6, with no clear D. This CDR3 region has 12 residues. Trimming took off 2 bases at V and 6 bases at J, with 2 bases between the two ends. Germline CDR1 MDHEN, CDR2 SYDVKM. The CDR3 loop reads CASSLLNSPLHF. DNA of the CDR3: TGTGCCAGCAGTTTACTTAATTCACCCCTCCACTTT.

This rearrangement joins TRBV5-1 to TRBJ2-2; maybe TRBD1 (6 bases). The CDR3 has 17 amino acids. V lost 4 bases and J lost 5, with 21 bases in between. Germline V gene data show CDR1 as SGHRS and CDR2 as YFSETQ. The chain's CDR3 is CASSRANRVQGTGELFF. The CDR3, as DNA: TGCGCCAGCAGCCGAGCTAACAGGGTACAAGGGACCGGGGAGCTGTTTTTT.

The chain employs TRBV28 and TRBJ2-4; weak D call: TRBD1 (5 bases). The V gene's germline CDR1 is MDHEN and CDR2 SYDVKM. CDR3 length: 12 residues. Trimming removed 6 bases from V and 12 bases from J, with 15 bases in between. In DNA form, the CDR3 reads TGTGCCAGCAGGGGGCAGGTCTTCCATCAGTACTTC. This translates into CASRGQVFHQYF. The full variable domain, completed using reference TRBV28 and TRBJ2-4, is DVKVTQSSRYLVKRTGEKVFLECVQDMDHENMFWYRQDPGLGLRLIYFSYDVKMKEKGDIPEGYSVSREKKERFSLILESASTNQTSMYLCASRGQVFHQYFGAGTRLSVL.

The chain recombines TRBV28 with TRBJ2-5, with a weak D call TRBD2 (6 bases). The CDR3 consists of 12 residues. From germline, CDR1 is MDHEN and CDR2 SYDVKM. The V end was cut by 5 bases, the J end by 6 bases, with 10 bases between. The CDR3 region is CASSRTIQTQYF. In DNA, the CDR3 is TGTGCCAGCAGTCGGACTATTCAGACCCAGTACTTC.

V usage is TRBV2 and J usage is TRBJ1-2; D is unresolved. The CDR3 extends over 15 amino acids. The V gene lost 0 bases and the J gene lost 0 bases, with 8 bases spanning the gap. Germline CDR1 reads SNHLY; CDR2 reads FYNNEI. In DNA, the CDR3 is TGTGCCAGCAGTGAAGCCCCCCGAGCTAACTATGGCTACACCTTC. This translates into CASSEAPRANYGYTF.

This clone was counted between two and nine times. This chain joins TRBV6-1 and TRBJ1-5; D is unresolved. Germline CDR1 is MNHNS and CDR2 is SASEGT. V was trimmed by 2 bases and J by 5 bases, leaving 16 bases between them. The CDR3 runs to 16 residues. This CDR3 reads CASSEMWGEGYQPQHF. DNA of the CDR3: TGTGCCAGCAGTGAAATGTGGGGTGAGGGCTATCAGCCCCAGCATTTT.

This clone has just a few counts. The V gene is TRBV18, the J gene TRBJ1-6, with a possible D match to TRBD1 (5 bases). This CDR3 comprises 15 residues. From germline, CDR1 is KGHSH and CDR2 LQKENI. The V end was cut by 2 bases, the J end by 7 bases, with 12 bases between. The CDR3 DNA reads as TGTGCCAGCTCACCAGCGGGGGGAGGAAATTCACCCCTCCACTTT. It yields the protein CASSPAGGGNSPLHF.

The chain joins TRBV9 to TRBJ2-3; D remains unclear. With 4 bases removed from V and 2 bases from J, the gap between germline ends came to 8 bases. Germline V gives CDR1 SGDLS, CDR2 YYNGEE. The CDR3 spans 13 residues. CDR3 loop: CASSPGVTDTQYF. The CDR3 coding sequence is TGTGCCAGCAGCCCCGGAGTCACAGATACGCAGTATTTT.

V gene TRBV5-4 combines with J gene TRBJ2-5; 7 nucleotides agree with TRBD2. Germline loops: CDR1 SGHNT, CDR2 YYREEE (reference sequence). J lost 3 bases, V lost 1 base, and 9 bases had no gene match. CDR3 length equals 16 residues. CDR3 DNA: TGTGCCAGCAGCTTGTTAGGACTAGGGGCGGAAGAGACCCAGTACTTC. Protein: CASSLLGLGAEETQYF.

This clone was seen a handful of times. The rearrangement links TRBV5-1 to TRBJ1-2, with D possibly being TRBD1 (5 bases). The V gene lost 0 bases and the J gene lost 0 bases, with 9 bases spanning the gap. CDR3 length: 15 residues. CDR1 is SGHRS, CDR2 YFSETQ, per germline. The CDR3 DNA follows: TGCGCCAGCAGCTTGGTAGGGGAAGCTAACTATGGCTACACCTTC. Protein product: CASSLVGEANYGYTF.

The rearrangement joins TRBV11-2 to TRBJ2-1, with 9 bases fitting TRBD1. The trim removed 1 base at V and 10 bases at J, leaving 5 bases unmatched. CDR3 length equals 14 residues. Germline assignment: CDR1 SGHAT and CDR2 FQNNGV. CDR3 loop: CASSLGTGDDEQFF. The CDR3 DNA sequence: TGTGCCAGCAGCTTAGGGACAGGGGACGACGAGCAGTTCTTC.

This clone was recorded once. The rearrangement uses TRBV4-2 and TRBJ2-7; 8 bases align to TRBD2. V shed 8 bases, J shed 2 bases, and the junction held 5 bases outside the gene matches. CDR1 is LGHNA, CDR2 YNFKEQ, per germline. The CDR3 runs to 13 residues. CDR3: CASRGGTAYEQYF. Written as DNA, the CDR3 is TGTGCCAGCCGCGGGGGGACCGCCTACGAGCAGTACTTC.

CDR3 in amino acids: CASSLVSLNTEAFF. Written as DNA, the CDR3 is TGCGCCAGCAGCTTGGTGAGTTTGAACACTGAAGCTTTCTTT. The V and J genes are TRBV5-1 and TRBJ1-1; no definite D call. The V end lost 0 bases, the J end lost 0 bases, and 6 bases lay between the germline ends. The CDR3 consists of 14 residues. Germline V gene data show CDR1 as SGHRS and CDR2 as YFSETQ.

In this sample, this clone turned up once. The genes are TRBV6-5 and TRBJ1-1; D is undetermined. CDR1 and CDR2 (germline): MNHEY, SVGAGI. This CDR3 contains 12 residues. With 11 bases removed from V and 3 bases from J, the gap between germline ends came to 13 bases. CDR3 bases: TGTGCCGGCGGGAGGTGGGACACTGAAGCTTTCTTT. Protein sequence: CAGGRWDTEAFF.

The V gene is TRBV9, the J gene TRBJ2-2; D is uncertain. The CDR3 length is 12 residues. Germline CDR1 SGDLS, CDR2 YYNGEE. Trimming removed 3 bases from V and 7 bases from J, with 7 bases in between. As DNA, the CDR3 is TGTGCCAGCAGCGCCCGTAACGGGGAGCTGTTTTTT. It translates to CASSARNGELFF.

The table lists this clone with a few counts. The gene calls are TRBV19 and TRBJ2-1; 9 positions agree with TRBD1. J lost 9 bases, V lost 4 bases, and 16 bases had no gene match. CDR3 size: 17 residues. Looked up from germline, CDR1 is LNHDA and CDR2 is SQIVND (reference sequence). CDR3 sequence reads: CASSSRGGTGKRGEQFF. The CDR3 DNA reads TGTGCCAGTAGTAGCCGAGGTGGGACAGGGAAAAGGGGTGAGCAGTTCTTC. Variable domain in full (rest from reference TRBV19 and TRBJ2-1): DGGITQSPKYLFRKEGQNVTLSCEQNLNHDAMYWYRQDPGQGLRLIYYSQIVNDFQKGDIAEGYSVSREKKESFPLTVTSAQKNPTAFYLCASSSRGGTGKRGEQFFGPGTRLTVL.

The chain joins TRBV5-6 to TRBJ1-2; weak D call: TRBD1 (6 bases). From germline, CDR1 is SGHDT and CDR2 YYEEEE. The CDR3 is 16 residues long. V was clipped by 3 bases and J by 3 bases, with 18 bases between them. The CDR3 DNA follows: TGTGCCAGCAGCTCTTCCGGGAGGGGGGGAGACTATGGCTACACCTTC. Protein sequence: CASSSSGRGGDYGYTF.

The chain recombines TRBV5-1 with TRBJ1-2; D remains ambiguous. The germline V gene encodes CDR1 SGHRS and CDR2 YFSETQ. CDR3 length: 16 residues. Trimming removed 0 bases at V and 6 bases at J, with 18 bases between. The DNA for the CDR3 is TGCGCCAGCAGCTTGGGAAGCGGTGGGCAGGTCAATGGCTACACCTTC. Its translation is CASSLGSGGQVNGYTF.

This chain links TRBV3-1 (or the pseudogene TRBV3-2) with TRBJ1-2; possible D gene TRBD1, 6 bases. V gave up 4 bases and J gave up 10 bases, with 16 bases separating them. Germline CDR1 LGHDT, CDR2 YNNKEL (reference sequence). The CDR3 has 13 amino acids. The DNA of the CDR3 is TGTGCCAGCAGCCCAGGGCGGACAGAACCCTACACCTTC. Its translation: CASSPGRTEPYTF.

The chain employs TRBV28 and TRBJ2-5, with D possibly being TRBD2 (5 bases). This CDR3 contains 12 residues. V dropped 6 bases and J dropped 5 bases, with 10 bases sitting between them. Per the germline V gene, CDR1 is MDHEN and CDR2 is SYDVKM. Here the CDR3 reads CASRQAGETQYF. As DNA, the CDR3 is TGTGCCAGCAGGCAGGCGGGTGAGACCCAGTACTTC.